The entry below gives a single T cell receptor (beta chain) sequence along with its context. What it binds is not known. The record originates from a study of beta chain features in type 1 diabetes. Whole-study results and caveats: VDJ junctions in type 1 diabetes patients carried more deletions and fewer insertions.

The CDR3 is 11 residues long. V dropped 6 bases and J dropped 6 bases, with 9 bases sitting between them. The germline V gene encodes CDR1 SEHNR and CDR2 FQNEAQ (reference sequence). The isolated RNA, all of it, was reverse transcribed, so expressed TCRB transcripts were what got sequenced. Sequencing used immunoSEQ multiplex PCR; TCRdb keeps in-frame clones, though not all of them. The data show 200,000 to 250,000 clones, roughly two thirds seen once. This chain uses TRBV7-9 with TRBJ2-7; D gene ambiguous. Material: naive CD4+ T cells from blood. The receptor was derived from a man aged 25 to 40 in good health. The CDR3 here is CASSYRREQYF. The CDR3 nucleotides read TGTGCCAGCAGTTACCGACGCGAGCAGTACTTC.